This TCR beta chain is from a study of blood T cells in healthy people across ages. Samples each had at least 5.5 micrograms of total RNA extracted. Using a J-beta primer mix together with a sample-barcoded 5' primer, a second PCR was run for 7 to 11 cycles. Sequencing of every sample gave 2.5 million or more CDR3-containing paired-end reads. TCRdb analysed the 5' RACE reads with MiXCR anew, one entry per CDR3 protein. The data show roughly 900,000 distinct CDR3 sequences, roughly 50% seen once. As concerns this clonotype: Its antigen is as yet unknown.

There are 17 residues in the CDR3. The V end was cut by 0 bases, the J end by 1 base, with 13 bases between. Germline CDR1 and CDR2: SGHTA and FQGTGA. Whole-study results and caveats: With naive T cell percentage, TCR beta diversity showed a strong correlation.

The chain carries TRBV7-3 and TRBJ2-1; possible D gene TRBD2, 6 bases. What was sequenced was blood. This receptor was taken from a man younger than 40 in good health. The CDR3 DNA follows: TGTGCCAGCAGCTTAACGCCCCGGGGGAATTCCTACAATGAGCAGTTCTTC. This encodes CASSLTPRGNSYNEQFF.